This T cell receptor beta chain was profiled in a study of cytomegalovirus exposure and HLA in healthy donors. Findings and caveats of the study: Earlier results showed most TCR beta V segments being productive about 87% or about 30% of the time. Usually a TCR sequence was rare, but some public TCRs were found in many donors. Reports showed the classifier diagnosing cytomegalovirus status with high specificity and sensitivity. A missense variant in DCLRE1C was later tied to TCR beta V- and J-gene trimming.

This clone has a single count. Its antigen is not identified. It was with 60 Vbeta and 13 Jbeta primers that the PCR ran. Measured with immunoSEQ multiplex PCR; TCRdb has only the in-frame clones, and not every one. Of roughly 110,000 clones in the sample, 71% were seen once. The sample comprised PBMCs. The receptor was isolated from a female donor in good health and CMV-seronegative.

The CDR3 region is CASSRLAGHYEQYF. The CDR3 DNA reads TGTGCCAGTAGTAGGCTAGCGGGGCACTACGAGCAGTACTTC. The chain links TRBV19 to TRBJ2-7, with 9 bases fitting TRBD2. There are 14 residues in the CDR3. Germline V CDR1 and CDR2: LNHDA, SQIVND (reference sequence). Trimming at V came to 4 bases and at J to 3 bases, leaving 4 bases not matched to a gene.